One sample yielded the 10 T cell receptor beta chains listed below, sequenced in a study of radiotherapy plus CTLA-4 blockade in lung cancer. The repertoire was sequenced with immunoSEQ multiplex PCR; TCRdb's copy has only in-frame clones and lacks some. The top ten clones hold under 10% of a sample with some 70,000 clones, roughly 78% of them seen once. Sequenced here: peripheral blood, sampled from a patient treated with radiotherapy plus ipilimumab. These receptors were obtained from a human donor with non-small cell lung cancer who had a complete response to radiotherapy plus ipilimumab.

This chain links TRBV9 with TRBJ1-4, with D unclear. This CDR3 has 14 amino acids. The germline V gene has CDR1 SGDLS and CDR2 YYNGEE. Trimming cost V 4 bases and J 6 bases, with 13 bases left between them. For the CDR3, the DNA is TGTGCCAGCAGCCGCCCCGGGAGGGATGAAAAACTGTTTTTT. Encoded protein: CASSRPGRDEKLFF.

The rearrangement joins TRBV5-5 to TRBJ1-1; 8 nucleotides match TRBD1. The CDR3 spans 15 residues. Per the germline V gene, CDR1 is SGHKS and CDR2 is YYEKEE (reference sequence). Trimming took 4 bases from V and 1 from J; bases not matched to a gene: 6. CDR3 coding DNA: TGTGCCAGCAGCCCCACGGACAGGGCGAACACTGAAGCTTTCTTT. Translating it yields CASSPTDRANTEAFF. Combining the CDR3 with reference TRBV5-5 and TRBJ1-1 gives the whole variable domain DAGVTQSPTHLIKTRGQQVTLRCSPISGHKSVSWYQQVLGQGPQFIFQYYEKEERGRGNFPDRFSARQFPNYSSELNVNALLLGDSALYLCASSPTDRANTEAFFGQGTRLTVV.

The chain links TRBV7-2 to TRBJ1-2; TRBD1 matches 9 bases. The CDR3 runs to 16 residues. J gave up 4 bases and V 3 bases, and 9 bases lay outside the gene matches. The germline V gene encodes CDR1 SGHTA and CDR2 FQGNSA. In DNA, the CDR3 is TGTGCCAGCAGCTTCACCGGGACAGGGTCCGGCTATGGCTACACCTTC. This sequence encodes CASSFTGTGSGYGYTF.

This clone was counted between two and nine times. The chain couples TRBV7-9 to TRBJ2-3; 12 bases map to TRBD2. Germline CDR1 reads SEHNR; CDR2 reads FQNEAQ (reference sequence). The J segment lost 0 bases and the V segment lost 4 bases, leaving 8 bases of the junction unmatched. CDR3 length equals 18 residues. As DNA, the CDR3 is TGTGCCAGCAGCTCCTGGAGGACTAGCGGGATTAGCACAGATACGCAGTATTTT. This encodes CASSSWRTSGISTDTQYF.

The rearrangement uses TRBV5-1 and TRBJ2-5; 9 nucleotides line up with TRBD2. The germline V gene encodes CDR1 SGHRS and CDR2 YFSETQ. V dropped 0 bases and J dropped 5; count of bases not matched to a gene: 5. CDR3 length equals 15 residues. CDR3 sequence: CASSLVSGSGETQYF. CDR3 sequence (DNA): TGCGCCAGCAGCTTGGTTAGCGGGAGTGGTGAGACCCAGTACTTC. Drawing the rest from reference TRBV5-1 and TRBJ2-5, the complete variable domain is KAGVTQTPRYLIKTRGQQVTLSCSPISGHRSVSWYQQTPGQGLQFLFEYFSETQRNKGNFPGRFSGRQFSNSRSEMNVSTLELGDSALYLCASSLVSGSGETQYFGPGTRLLVL.

The chain carries TRBV6-1 and TRBJ1-1; D is perhaps TRBD1 (5 bases). The germline V gene encodes CDR1 MNHNS and CDR2 SASEGT. This CDR3 region has 17 residues. The germline V and J ends were trimmed by 1 base and 3 bases, with 18 bases remaining between them. CDR3 protein: CASSEDTFRVDDTEAFF. Written as DNA, the CDR3 is TGTGCCAGCAGTGAAGATACCTTCAGGGTTGACGACACTGAAGCTTTCTTT.

The rearrangement joins TRBV2 to TRBJ2-6; D is unresolved. Germline CDR1 SNHLY, CDR2 FYNNEI. V lost 7 bases and J lost 1, with 14 bases in between. This CDR3 contains 16 residues. CDR3 bases: TGTGCCAGCAAGGCGCAGCCCTCTTCTGGGGCCAACGTCCTGACTTTC. The encoded protein is CASKAQPSSGANVLTF.

This clone was detected only a few times. This chain joins TRBV7-8 and TRBJ2-1; 7 bases are a match to TRBD1. CDR3 length equals 16 residues. After removal of 4 bases from V and 5 bases from J, the junction contained 11 bases not matched to a gene. Germline V gives CDR1 SGHVS, CDR2 FQNEAQ. CDR3 coding DNA: TGTGCCAGCAGCTCTTATAAGGGGGCGAATAACAATGAGCAGTTCTTC. It is translated as CASSSYKGANNNEQFF.

CDR3 region: CASSQAAGHATEAFF. The CDR3 nucleotides read TGCGCCAGCAGCCAAGCAGCAGGCCACGCCACTGAAGCTTTCTTT. The V and J genes are TRBV4-3 and TRBJ1-1; D not resolved. The CDR3 totals 15 residues. Trimming removed 1 base at V and 4 bases at J, with 13 bases between. Per the germline V gene, CDR1 is LGHNA and CDR2 is YSLEER.

The genes are TRBV6-6 and TRBJ2-3; 12 bases align to TRBD2. Germline V gives CDR1 MNHNY, CDR2 SVGAGI (reference sequence). J gave up 6 bases and V 7 bases, and 8 bases lay outside the gene matches. CDR3 size: 15 residues. Written as DNA, the CDR3 is TGTGCCAGCACTGTGACTAGCGGGAGTAGGGATACGCAGTATTTT. Amino acid sequence: CASTVTSGSRDTQYF.